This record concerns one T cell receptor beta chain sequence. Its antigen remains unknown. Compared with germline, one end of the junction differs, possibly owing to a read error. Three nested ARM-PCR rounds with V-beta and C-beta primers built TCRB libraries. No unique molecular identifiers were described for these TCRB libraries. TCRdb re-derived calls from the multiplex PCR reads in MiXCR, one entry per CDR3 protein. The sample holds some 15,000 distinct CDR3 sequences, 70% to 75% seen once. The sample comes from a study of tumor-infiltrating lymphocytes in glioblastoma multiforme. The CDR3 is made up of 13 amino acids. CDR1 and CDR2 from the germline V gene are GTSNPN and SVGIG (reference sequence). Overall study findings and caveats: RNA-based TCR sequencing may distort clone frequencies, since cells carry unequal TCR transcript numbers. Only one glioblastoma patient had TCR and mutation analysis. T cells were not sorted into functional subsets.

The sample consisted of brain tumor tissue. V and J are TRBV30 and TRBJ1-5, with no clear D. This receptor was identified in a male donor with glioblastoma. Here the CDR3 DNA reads TGTGCATGGAGTGTGGAGGACGATCAGCCCCAGCATTTT. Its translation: CAWSVEDDQPQHF.